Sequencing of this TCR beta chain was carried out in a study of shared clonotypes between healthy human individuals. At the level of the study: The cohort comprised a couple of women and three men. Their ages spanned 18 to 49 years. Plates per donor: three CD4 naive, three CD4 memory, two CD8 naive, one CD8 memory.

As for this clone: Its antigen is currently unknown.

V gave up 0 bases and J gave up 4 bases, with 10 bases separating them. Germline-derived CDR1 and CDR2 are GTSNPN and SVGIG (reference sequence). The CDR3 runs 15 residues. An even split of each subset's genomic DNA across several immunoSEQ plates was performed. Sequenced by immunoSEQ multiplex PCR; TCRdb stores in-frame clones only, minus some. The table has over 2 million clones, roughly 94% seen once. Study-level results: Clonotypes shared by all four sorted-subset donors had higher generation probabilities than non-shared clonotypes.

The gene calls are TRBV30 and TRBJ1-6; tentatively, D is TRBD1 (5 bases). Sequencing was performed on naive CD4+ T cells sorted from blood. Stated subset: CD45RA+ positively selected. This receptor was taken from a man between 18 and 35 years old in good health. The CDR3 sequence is CAWSVLRQYNSPLHF. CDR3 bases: TGTGCCTGGAGTGTACTCCGACAGTATAATTCACCCCTCCACTTT.